The 13 T cell receptor beta chains reported below all come from one sample, sequenced in a study of cytomegalovirus exposure and HLA in healthy donors. Profiling relied on immunoSEQ multiplex PCR, and the TCRdb table lists in-frame clones only, not all of them. The sample contains about 240,000 clones, approximately 86% of which appear only once. Sample: PBMCs. Receptors originate from a woman under 40 in good health and CMV-seropositive.

The chain carries TRBV5-1 and TRBJ2-2; 9 bases match TRBD1. From germline, CDR1 is SGHRS and CDR2 YFSETQ. The CDR3 runs 15 residues. V gave up 0 bases and J gave up 9 bases; unmatched junction bases: 6. In DNA form, the CDR3 reads TGCGCCAGCAGCTTGGGTGGACAGGGGAGCCGGGAGCTGTTTTTT. Its protein is CASSLGGQGSRELFF.

The rearrangement joins TRBV5-1 to TRBJ2-7; D might be TRBD2 (5 bases). CDR3 length: 15 amino acids. Germline CDR1 is SGHRS and CDR2 is YFSETQ. Trimming removed 0 bases from V and 6 bases from J, with 16 bases in between. The CDR3 DNA is TGCGCCAGCAGCTTGGGGCAGGCCGGGGTCGGCGAGCAGTACTTC. Translation gives CASSLGQAGVGEQYF.

This clone has a handful of counts. V gene TRBV28 combines with J gene TRBJ2-7, with 14 bases aligning to TRBD2. V was pared by 6 bases and J by 4 bases, with 11 bases of the junction left unmatched. Germline assignment: CDR1 MDHEN and CDR2 SYDVKM. The CDR3 extends over 17 amino acids. The CDR3 is CASRRLGLAGASYEQYF. The CDR3, as DNA: TGTGCCAGCAGAAGATTGGGACTAGCGGGAGCCTCATACGAGCAGTACTTC.

The gene calls are TRBV7-8 and TRBJ1-2; unclear D gene. CDR1 and CDR2 from the germline V gene are SGHVS and FQNEAQ. The ends were cut back, 1 base at V and 5 bases at J, with 17 bases in the middle. The CDR3 covers 16 residues. The DNA for the CDR3 is TGTGCCAGCAGCTTAGATGGTCGACAAGCCCTATATGGCTACACCTTC. Its translation is CASSLDGRQALYGYTF.

The chain carries TRBV2 and TRBJ2-5; D perhaps matches TRBD1 (6 bases). The V end was cut by 11 bases, the J end by 5 bases, with 18 bases between. The CDR3 is 13 residues long. Germline loops: CDR1 SNHLY, CDR2 FYNNEI. CDR3 sequence reads: CAVGFRQGETQYF. CDR3 bases: TGTGCCGTCGGGTTTAGGCAGGGGGAGACCCAGTACTTC. Based on the CDR3 plus reference TRBV2 and TRBJ2-5, the full variable domain is EPEVTQTPSHQVTQMGQEVILRCVPISNHLYFYWYRQILGQKVEFLVSFYNNEISEKSEIFDDQFSVERPDGSNFTLKIRSTKLEDSAMYFCAVGFRQGETQYFGPGTRLLVL.

The V and J genes are TRBV4-1 and TRBJ2-3, with 14 bases matching TRBD2. Trimming removed 4 bases from V and 1 base from J; junction bases left unmatched: 16. The length of the CDR3 is 21 residues. Germline V lookup: CDR1 MGHRA, CDR2 YSYEKL. CDR3 bases: TGCGCCAGCAGCCGGCGGGACAGGGGGACTAGCGGGAGATGGGGCACAGATACGCAGTATTTT. The encoded protein is CASSRRDRGTSGRWGTDTQYF.

CDR3 sequence: CASSDNRDRVFNGYTF. The DNA for the CDR3 is TGTGCCAGCAGTGACAACCGGGACAGAGTCTTCAATGGCTACACCTTC. The chain has TRBV6-1 and TRBJ1-2, with 7 bases aligning to TRBD1. The J segment lost 6 bases and the V segment lost 3 bases, leaving 13 bases of the junction unmatched. Per the germline V gene, CDR1 is MNHNS and CDR2 is SASEGT. There are 16 residues in the CDR3.

The rearrangement joins TRBV11-3 to TRBJ2-1; D is unresolved. This CDR3 contains 15 residues. V was pared by 3 bases and J by 0 bases, with 9 bases between. Germline CDR1 SGHNT, CDR2 YENEEA. CDR3 loop: CASSFEADSYNEQFF. The CDR3 nucleotides are TGTGCCAGCAGCTTTGAGGCGGACTCCTACAATGAGCAGTTCTTC.

The chain joins TRBV7-6 to TRBJ2-1; possibly TRBD1 for D (6 bases). The V gene lost 3 bases and the J gene lost 5 bases, with 23 bases spanning the gap. This CDR3 contains 18 residues. Looked up from germline, CDR1 is SGHVS and CDR2 is FNYEAQ. For the CDR3, the DNA is TGTGCCAGCAGCTTGTCGTTTAAATCGGGACAATCGCACAATGAGCAGTTCTTC. Translation: CASSLSFKSGQSHNEQFF.

The rearrangement joins TRBV7-9 to TRBJ2-3, with 7 bases identical to TRBD2. V dropped 2 bases and J dropped 2; count of bases not matched to a gene: 7. This CDR3 is built from 16 residues. Germline assignment: CDR1 SEHNR and CDR2 FQNEAQ (reference sequence). The chain's CDR3 is CASSLTPAGYTDTQYF. The CDR3 DNA reads as TGTGCCAGCAGCTTAACCCCAGCGGGGTACACAGATACGCAGTATTTT.

J is TRBJ1-2 and V is TRBV7-2; D not certain. The V end lost 1 base, the J end lost 4 bases, and 7 bases lay between the germline ends. The CDR3 extends over 13 amino acids. Germline V CDR1 and CDR2: SGHTA, FQGNSA. Here the CDR3 reads CASSLGGIYGYTF. The CDR3 DNA sequence: TGTGCCAGCAGCTTAGGCGGGATCTATGGCTACACCTTC.

The chain has TRBV6-6 and TRBJ1-1; 8 bases are a match to TRBD1. This CDR3 has 15 residues. The J segment lost 3 bases and the V segment lost 2 bases, leaving 5 bases of the junction unmatched. The germline CDR1 and CDR2 sequences are MNHNY and SVGAGI (reference sequence). This CDR3 reads CASSYTYRGDTEAFF. The CDR3 DNA reads as TGTGCCAGCAGTTACACGTACAGGGGGGACACTGAAGCTTTCTTT.

The CDR3 DNA reads as TGTGCCAGTAGTATCGACGGGGTTGGGCCTGGAAACACCATATATTTT. Translation: CASSIDGVGPGNTIYF. The chain combines TRBV19 with TRBJ1-3, with D unresolved. The CDR3 sequence is 16 residues long. V dropped 3 bases and J dropped 2 bases, with 14 bases sitting between them. CDR1 is LNHDA, CDR2 SQIVND, per germline (reference sequence).